The 25 T cell receptor beta chains given below trace back to one sample, sequenced in a study of OX40 agonist ivuxolimab in advanced cancers. Assay: immunoSEQ multiplex PCR; the TCRdb copy retains only in-frame clones and omits some. Among around 75,000 clones listed, roughly 89% were seen once. Sequenced here: CD4+ or CD8+ T cells sorted from blood, sampled in a trial of the OX40 agonist ivuxolimab. The receptor set was obtained from an adult with an advanced solid tumor such as melanoma, head and neck, liver or kidney cancer.

The V call is TRBV10-3, the J call TRBJ1-2, with D possibly TRBD1 on 6 matching bases. The CDR3 is 14 amino acids. V lost 3 bases, J lost 6 bases, and 14 bases lay in between. Germline V gene lookup returns CDR1 ENHRY and CDR2 SYGVKD. This CDR3 reads CAISDWRGKNGYTF. CDR3 coding DNA: TGTGCCATCAGTGATTGGAGGGGGAAGAATGGCTACACCTTC.

V gene TRBV29-1 combines with J gene TRBJ1-1; D might be TRBD1 (5 bases). Germline V gene lookup returns CDR1 SQVTM and CDR2 ANQGSEA. The CDR3 contains 12 residues. V dropped 7 bases and J dropped 4 bases, with 13 bases sitting between them. The CDR3 region is CSAGGGVTEAFF. Written as DNA, the CDR3 is TGCAGCGCTGGGGGTGGGGTCACTGAAGCTTTCTTT.

The sample holds one count of this clone. The CDR3 loop is CASSSRVVAVTGELFF. The CDR3 DNA reads as TGTGCCAGCAGTTCGAGGGTGGTAGCGGTCACCGGGGAGCTGTTTTTT. The chain links TRBV6-5 to TRBJ2-2, with a possible D match to TRBD2 (6 bases). The V gene lost 4 bases and the J gene lost 4 bases, with 16 bases spanning the gap. CDR1 MNHEY and CDR2 SVGAGI come from the germline V gene. CDR3 length equals 16 residues.

V and J are TRBV4-2 and TRBJ2-1; 10 bases agree with TRBD2. J was trimmed by 14 bases and V by 0 bases; bases with no gene match: 10. This CDR3 contains 15 residues. The germline CDR1 and CDR2 sequences are LGHNA and YNFKEQ. CDR3 in amino acids: CASSQDPLAGDREFF. The CDR3 DNA reads TGTGCCAGCAGCCAAGATCCCCTAGCGGGGGATAGGGAGTTCTTC.

V and J are TRBV6-5 and TRBJ1-2; no definite D call. The germline V gene encodes CDR1 MNHEY and CDR2 SVGAGI. The CDR3 is 14 residues long. The germline V and J ends were trimmed by 8 bases and 0 bases, with 13 bases remaining between them. This CDR3 is CASGRVGANYGYTF. In nucleotides, the CDR3 is TGTGCCAGCGGGAGAGTCGGAGCTAACTATGGCTACACCTTC.

J is TRBJ2-1 and V is TRBV6-5; D unresolved. The ends were cut back, 9 bases at V and 5 bases at J, with 17 bases in the middle. The CDR3 is made up of 14 amino acids. Germline CDR1 MNHEY, CDR2 SVGAGI. CDR3 region: CASSLGQSHNEQFF. For the CDR3, the DNA is TGTGCCAGTAGTCTTGGGCAATCACACAATGAGCAGTTCTTC.

This clone has more than one count but fewer than ten. This chain connects TRBV28 to TRBJ1-1; D ambiguous. The germline CDR1 and CDR2 sequences are MDHEN and SYDVKM. The V end lost 3 bases, the J end lost 0 bases, and 8 bases lay between the germline ends. The CDR3 sequence is 14 residues long. CDR3 amino acids: CASSLGTMNTEAFF. The CDR3 nucleotides read TGTGCCAGCAGTTTGGGAACCATGAACACTGAAGCTTTCTTT.

This clone has a single count. The chain employs TRBV7-2 and TRBJ1-2; D not certain. Germline V gene lookup returns CDR1 SGHTA and CDR2 FQGNSA. Deletions cut 0 bases from V and 2 bases from J, with 7 bases between. The CDR3 consists of 14 residues. CDR3 sequence reads: CASSLATLNYGYTF. The CDR3 DNA follows: TGTGCCAGCAGCTTAGCGACCTTGAACTATGGCTACACCTTC.

The chain uses TRBV13 and TRBJ2-3; 11 bases line up with TRBD2. CDR1 is PRHDT and CDR2 is FYEKMQ in the germline V gene (reference sequence). Losses at the gene ends were 3 bases for V and 5 bases for J; bases not matched to a gene: 4. The CDR3 is made up of 15 amino acids. DNA for the CDR3: TGTGCCAGCAGCTTCGGGACTAGCGGAAGAGATACGCAGTATTTT. Amino acid sequence: CASSFGTSGRDTQYF. The variable domain in full, with the rest retrieved from reference TRBV13 and TRBJ2-3, is AAGVIQSPRHLIKEKRETATLKCYPIPRHDTVYWYQQGPGQDPQFLISFYEKMQSDKGSIPDRFSAQQFSDYHSELNMSSLELGDSALYFCASSFGTSGRDTQYFGPGTRLTVL.

This clone appeared a single time. V gene TRBV6-1 combines with J gene TRBJ1-5, with 7 bases that match TRBD1. V dropped 8 bases and J dropped 4; count of bases not matched to a gene: 8. CDR3 length: 14 residues. The germline V gene has CDR1 MNHNS and CDR2 SASEGT. The CDR3 protein is CASGGTATNQPQHF. In DNA form, the CDR3 reads TGTGCCAGCGGAGGGACAGCTACTAATCAGCCCCAGCATTTT.

The rearrangement uses TRBV28 and TRBJ2-7; TRBD1 might be the D (5 bases). Deletions cut 4 bases from V and 4 bases from J, with 20 bases between. The CDR3 totals 16 residues. Germline CDR1 and CDR2: MDHEN and SYDVKM. This chain's CDR3 is CASSSSPGREDYEQYF. As DNA, the CDR3 is TGTGCCAGCAGTTCAAGCCCCGGCAGGGAAGATTACGAGCAGTACTTC.

This rearrangement joins TRBV27 to TRBJ2-7; the D gene is possibly TRBD1 (5 bases). Germline V CDR1 and CDR2: MNHEY, SMNVEV (reference sequence). The V and J ends lost 5 bases and 6 bases respectively, with 11 bases between them. CDR3 length equals 12 residues. The CDR3 nucleotides read TGTGCCAGCAGTCACTCAGGGTCCGAGCAGTACTTC. The encoded protein is CASSHSGSEQYF.

V is TRBV1 and J is TRBJ1-2. TRBV1 is noted as a pseudogene. This CDR3 has 13 amino acids. This chain's CDR3 is CTSSRIENYGYTF. In DNA form, the CDR3 reads TGCACCAGCAGCCGGATAGAAAACTATGGCTACACCTTC.

The chain is built from TRBV5-1 and TRBJ1-2; the D gene is possibly TRBD1 (5 bases). Germline CDR1 and CDR2: SGHRS and YFSETQ. The CDR3 runs to 14 residues. Trimming stripped 1 base from V and 1 base from J, with 8 bases between. DNA for the CDR3: TGCGCCAGCAGCTTGACAGGTCTTAACTATGGCTACACCTTC. Translation: CASSLTGLNYGYTF.

The chain carries TRBV11-2 and TRBJ2-7; 7 bases match TRBD1. CDR1 SGHAT and CDR2 FQNNGV come from the germline V gene. The CDR3 runs 17 residues. Trimming removed 4 bases from V and 2 bases from J; junction bases left unmatched: 14. CDR3 loop: CASSSGRGRGGPYEQYF. CDR3 in DNA: TGTGCCAGCAGCTCCGGCAGGGGGAGAGGGGGACCCTACGAGCAGTACTTC.

The V and J genes are TRBV25-1 and TRBJ2-3; D call uncertain. Trimming took 5 bases from V and 6 from J, leaving 18 bases between them. Germline-derived CDR1 and CDR2 are MGHDK and SYGVNS. CDR3 length: 15 amino acids. CDR3 nucleotides: TGTGCCAGCAGTTCCCACACAAACCCTGGGGATACGCAGTATTTT. The encoded protein is CASSSHTNPGDTQYF.

The rearrangement joins TRBV7-9 to TRBJ1-3; no reliable D call. Trimming stripped 5 bases from V and 0 bases from J, with 11 bases between. Germline V gene lookup returns CDR1 SEHNR and CDR2 FQNEAQ (reference sequence). This CDR3 has 15 amino acids. Written as DNA, the CDR3 is TGTGCCAGCAGCCCTATAGGGAGCTCTGGAAACACCATATATTTT. Translating gives CASSPIGSSGNTIYF.

The chain employs TRBV18 and TRBJ1-2, with D possibly matching TRBD1 (6 bases). The CDR3 spans 13 residues. V was shortened by 5 bases and J by 2 bases, with 9 bases between the two germline ends. The germline CDR1 and CDR2 sequences are KGHSH and LQKENI. This chain's CDR3 is CASSKQGNYGYTF. For the CDR3, the DNA is TGTGCCAGCTCAAAACAGGGAAACTATGGCTACACCTTC.

The rearrangement uses TRBV14 and TRBJ1-2; D may be TRBD1 (6 bases). Germline CDR1 and CDR2: SGHDN and FVKESK. V was trimmed by 4 bases and J by 3 bases, leaving 18 bases between them. The CDR3 contains 16 residues. CDR3 bases: TGTGCCAGCAGCCCCTTCGGACAGTCTTCCTACTATGGCTACACCTTC. It is translated as CASSPFGQSSYYGYTF.

The CDR3 is CASSVDGGTGANVLTF. CDR3 sequence (DNA): TGTGCCAGCAGCGTAGATGGAGGGACTGGGGCCAACGTCCTGACTTTC. J is TRBJ2-6 and V is TRBV9, with D perhaps matching TRBD2 (6 bases). The germline V and J ends were trimmed by 0 bases and 2 bases, with 9 bases remaining between them. Germline-derived CDR1 and CDR2 are SGDLS and YYNGEE. This CDR3 has 16 amino acids.

The chain links TRBV30 to TRBJ2-7; D uncertain. V was trimmed by 3 bases and J by 1 base, leaving 7 bases between them. The CDR3 length is 12 residues. CDR1 is GTSNPN and CDR2 is SVGIG in the germline V gene (reference sequence). CDR3 DNA: TGTGCCTGGAGCCCCCCTTCCTACGAGCAGTACTTC. Encoded protein: CAWSPPSYEQYF.

This rearrangement joins TRBV4-2 to TRBJ2-3, with D possibly called TRBD1 or TRBD2 (6 bases each). V lost 3 bases to trimming and J lost 5 bases, with 15 bases between them. The germline V gene has CDR1 LGHNA and CDR2 YNFKEQ. CDR3 length equals 15 residues. The DNA of the CDR3 is TGTGCCAGCAGCCAGGTAGCGGAGGGGGGAGATACGCAGTATTTT. This gives the protein CASSQVAEGGDTQYF.

The chain employs TRBV5-8 and TRBJ2-1; D may be TRBD2 (6 bases). CDR3 length: 15 amino acids. Trimming stripped 4 bases from V and 15 bases from J, with 26 bases between. Germline assignment: CDR1 SGHTS and CDR2 YDEGEE. The DNA of the CDR3 is TGTGCCAGCAGCCCCCGGGGGAGACCGCAACCAAGCCCGTTCTTC. This encodes CASSPRGRPQPSPFF.

The V gene is TRBV12-5, the J gene TRBJ1-5; D is possibly TRBD1 (5 bases). Per the germline V gene, CDR1 is LGHNT and CDR2 is FRNRAP. Between the trimmed V and J ends, which lost 5 bases and 7 bases, there was a span of 6 bases. The CDR3 sequence is 11 residues long. CDR3 in DNA: TGTGCTAGTGGTCAGGGCCAGCCCCAGCATTTT. It is translated as CASGQGQPQHF.

This clone has more than one count but fewer than ten. The chain uses TRBV5-4 and TRBJ2-4, with D maybe TRBD2 (5 bases). The CDR3 length is 15 residues. Germline V CDR1 and CDR2: SGHNT, YYREEE (reference sequence). Trimming shortened V by 3 bases and J by 4 bases, and 14 bases separated the two germline ends. CDR3 in amino acids: CASSSSRGDKNIQYF. The CDR3 DNA reads as TGTGCCAGCAGCTCCTCCCGGGGAGATAAAAACATTCAGTACTTC.